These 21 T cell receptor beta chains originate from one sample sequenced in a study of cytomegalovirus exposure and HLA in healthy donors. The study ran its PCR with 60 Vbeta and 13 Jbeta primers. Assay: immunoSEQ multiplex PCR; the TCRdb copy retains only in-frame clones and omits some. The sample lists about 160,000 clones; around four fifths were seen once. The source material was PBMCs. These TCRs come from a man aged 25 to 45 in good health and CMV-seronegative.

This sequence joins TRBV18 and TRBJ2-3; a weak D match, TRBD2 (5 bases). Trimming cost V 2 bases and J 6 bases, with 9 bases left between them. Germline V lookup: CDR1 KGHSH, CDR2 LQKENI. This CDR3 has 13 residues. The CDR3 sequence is CASSPGLADTQYF. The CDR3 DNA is TGTGCCAGCTCACCAGGGCTAGCCGATACGCAGTATTTT.

The CDR3 is CASSETANYGYTF. The CDR3 nucleotides are TGTGCCAGCTCAGAAACAGCCAACTATGGCTACACCTTC. J is TRBJ1-2 and V is TRBV18; D remains ambiguous. This CDR3 contains 13 residues. Trimming pared 5 bases from V and 2 bases from J, leaving 9 bases between. The V gene's germline CDR1 is KGHSH and CDR2 LQKENI. The variable domain in full, with the rest retrieved from reference TRBV18 and TRBJ1-2, is NAGVMQNPRHLVRRRGQEARLRCSPMKGHSHVYWYRQLPEEGLKFMVYLQKENIIDESGMPKERFSAEFPKEGPSILRIQQVVRGDSAAYFCASSETANYGYTFGSGTRLTVV.

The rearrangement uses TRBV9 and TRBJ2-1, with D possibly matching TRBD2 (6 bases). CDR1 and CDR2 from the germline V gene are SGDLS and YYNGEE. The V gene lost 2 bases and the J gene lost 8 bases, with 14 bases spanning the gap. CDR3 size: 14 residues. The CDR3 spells CASSVRLGLDEQFF. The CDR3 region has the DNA TGTGCCAGCAGCGTCCGACTAGGGTTGGATGAGCAGTTCTTC. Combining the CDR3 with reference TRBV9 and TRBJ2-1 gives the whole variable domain DSGVTQTPKHLITATGQRVTLRCSPRSGDLSVYWYQQSLDQGLQFLIQYYNGEERAKGNILERFSAQQFPDLHSELNLSSLELGDSALYFCASSVRLGLDEQFFGPGTRLTVL.

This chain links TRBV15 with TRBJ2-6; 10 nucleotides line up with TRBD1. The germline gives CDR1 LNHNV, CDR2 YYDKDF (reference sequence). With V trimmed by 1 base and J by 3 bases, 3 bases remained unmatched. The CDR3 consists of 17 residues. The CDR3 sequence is CATSRAGQGFGANVLTF. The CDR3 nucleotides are TGTGCCACCAGCAGAGCGGGACAGGGGTTTGGGGCCAACGTCCTGACTTTC.

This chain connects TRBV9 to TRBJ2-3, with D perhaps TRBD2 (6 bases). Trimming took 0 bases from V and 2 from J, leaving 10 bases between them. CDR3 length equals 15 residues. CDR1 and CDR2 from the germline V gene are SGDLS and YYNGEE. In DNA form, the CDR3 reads TGTGCCAGCAGCGTAGCTACGGGACTCACAGATACGCAGTATTTT. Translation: CASSVATGLTDTQYF. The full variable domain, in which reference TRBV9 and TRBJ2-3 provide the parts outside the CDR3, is DSGVTQTPKHLITATGQRVTLRCSPRSGDLSVYWYQQSLDQGLQFLIQYYNGEERAKGNILERFSAQQFPDLHSELNLSSLELGDSALYFCASSVATGLTDTQYFGPGTRLTVL.

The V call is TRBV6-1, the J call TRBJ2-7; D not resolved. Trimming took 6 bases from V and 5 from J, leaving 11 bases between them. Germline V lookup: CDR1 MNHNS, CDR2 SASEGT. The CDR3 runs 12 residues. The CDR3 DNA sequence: TGTGCCAGCAGCCCGATGGGCGACGAGCAGTACTTC. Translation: CASSPMGDEQYF.

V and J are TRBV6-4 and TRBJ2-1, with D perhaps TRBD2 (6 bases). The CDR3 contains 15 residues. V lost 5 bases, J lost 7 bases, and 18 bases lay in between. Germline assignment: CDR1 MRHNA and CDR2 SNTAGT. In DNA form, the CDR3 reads TGTGCCAGCAGTACGGGGACCCGGAGGGTTAATGAGCAGTTCTTC. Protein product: CASSTGTRRVNEQFF.

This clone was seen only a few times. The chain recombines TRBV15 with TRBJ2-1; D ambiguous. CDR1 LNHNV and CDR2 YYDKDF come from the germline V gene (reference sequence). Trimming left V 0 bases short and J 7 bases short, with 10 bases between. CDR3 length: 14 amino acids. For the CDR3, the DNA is TGTGCCACCAGCAGAGATGGGCAAGATAATGAGCAGTTCTTC. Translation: CATSRDGQDNEQFF.

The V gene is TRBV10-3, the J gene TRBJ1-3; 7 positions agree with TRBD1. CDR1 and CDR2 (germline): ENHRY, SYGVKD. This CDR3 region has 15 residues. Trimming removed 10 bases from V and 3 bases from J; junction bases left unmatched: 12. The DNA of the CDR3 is TGTGCCACCCGAAACACAGGGGATTTTGGAAACACCATATATTTT. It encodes CATRNTGDFGNTIYF.

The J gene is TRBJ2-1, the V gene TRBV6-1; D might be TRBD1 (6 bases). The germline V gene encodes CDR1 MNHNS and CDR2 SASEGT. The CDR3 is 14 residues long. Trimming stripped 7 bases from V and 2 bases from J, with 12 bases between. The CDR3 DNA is TGTGCCAGCACGTTGGCAGGGGCCTACAATGAGCAGTTCTTC. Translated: CASTLAGAYNEQFF.

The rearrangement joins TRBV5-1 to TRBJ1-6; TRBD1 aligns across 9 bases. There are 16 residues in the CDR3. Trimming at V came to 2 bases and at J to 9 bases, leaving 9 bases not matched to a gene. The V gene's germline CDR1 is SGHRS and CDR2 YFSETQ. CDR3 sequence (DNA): TGCGCCAGCAGCTTCACAGGGGGCGCAATGGGTTCACCCCTCCACTTT. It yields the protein CASSFTGGAMGSPLHF.

CDR3 coding DNA: TGCGCCAGCAGCTCGGACAGGCAGGGTTTATCCGGAAACACCATATATTTT. Translation: CASSSDRQGLSGNTIYF. This chain joins TRBV5-1 and TRBJ1-3; 7 nucleotides agree with TRBD1. CDR3 length: 17 amino acids. Germline V gene sequence: CDR1 SGHRS, CDR2 YFSETQ. Trimming took 3 bases from V and 4 from J; bases not matched to a gene: 13.

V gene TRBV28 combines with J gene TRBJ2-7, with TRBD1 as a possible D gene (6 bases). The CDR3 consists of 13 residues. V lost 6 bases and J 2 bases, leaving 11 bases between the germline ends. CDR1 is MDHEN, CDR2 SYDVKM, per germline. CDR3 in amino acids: CASRPGAPYEQYF. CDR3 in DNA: TGTGCCAGCAGACCAGGGGCCCCCTACGAGCAGTACTTC.

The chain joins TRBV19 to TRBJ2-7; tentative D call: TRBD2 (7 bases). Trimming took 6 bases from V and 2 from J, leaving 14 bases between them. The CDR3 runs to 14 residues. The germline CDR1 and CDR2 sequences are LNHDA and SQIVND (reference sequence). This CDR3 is CASSLGGAPYEQYF. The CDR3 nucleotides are TGTGCCAGTAGCCTAGGGGGGGCTCCCTACGAGCAGTACTTC.

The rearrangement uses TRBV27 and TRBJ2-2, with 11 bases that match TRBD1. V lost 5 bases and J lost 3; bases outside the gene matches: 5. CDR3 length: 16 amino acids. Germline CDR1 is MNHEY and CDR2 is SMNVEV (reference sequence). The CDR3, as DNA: TGTGCCAGCAGTCCAGGGACAGGGGGGTACACCGGGGAGCTGTTTTTT. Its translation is CASSPGTGGYTGELFF.

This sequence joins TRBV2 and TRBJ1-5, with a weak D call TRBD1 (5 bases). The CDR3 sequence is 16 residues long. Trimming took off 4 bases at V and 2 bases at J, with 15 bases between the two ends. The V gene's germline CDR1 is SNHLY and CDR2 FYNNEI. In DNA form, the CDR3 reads TGTGCCAGCAGTGGTCGACAGACGTTTGGCAATCAGCCCCAGCATTTT. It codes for CASSGRQTFGNQPQHF.

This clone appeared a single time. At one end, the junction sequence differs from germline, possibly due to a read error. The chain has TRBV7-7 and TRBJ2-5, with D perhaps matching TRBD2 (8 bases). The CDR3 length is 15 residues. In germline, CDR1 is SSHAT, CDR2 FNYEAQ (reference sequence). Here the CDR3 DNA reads TGTGCTAGCAGCTTAGCGGGACAGCTTAAAGAGACCCAGTACTTC. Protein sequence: CASSLAGQLKETQYF. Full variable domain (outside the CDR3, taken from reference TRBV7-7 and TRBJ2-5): GAGVSQSPRYKVTKRGQDVTLRCDPISSHATLYWYQQALGQGPEFLTYFNYEAQPDKSGLPSDRFSAERPEGSISTLTIQRTEQRDSAMYRCASSLAGQLKETQYFGPGTRLLVL.

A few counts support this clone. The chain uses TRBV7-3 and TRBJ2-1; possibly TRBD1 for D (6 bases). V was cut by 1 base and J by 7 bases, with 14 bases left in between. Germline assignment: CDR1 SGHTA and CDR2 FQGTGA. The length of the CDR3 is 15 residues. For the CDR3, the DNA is TGTGCCAGCAGCTTAATGGCAGGGGATTATAATGAGCAGTTCTTC. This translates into CASSLMAGDYNEQFF. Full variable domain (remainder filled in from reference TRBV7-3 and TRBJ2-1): GAGVSQTPSNKVTEKGKYVELRCDPISGHTALYWYRQSLGQGPEFLIYFQGTGAADDSGLPNDRFFAVRPEGSVSTLKIQRTERGDSAVYLCASSLMAGDYNEQFFGPGTRLTVL.

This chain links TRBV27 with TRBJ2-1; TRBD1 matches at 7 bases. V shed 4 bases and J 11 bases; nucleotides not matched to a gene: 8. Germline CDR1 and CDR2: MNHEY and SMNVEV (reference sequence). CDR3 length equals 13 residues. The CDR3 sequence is CASSSGTVYQQFF. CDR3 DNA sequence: TGTGCCAGCAGTTCGGGGACAGTTTATCAGCAGTTCTTC.

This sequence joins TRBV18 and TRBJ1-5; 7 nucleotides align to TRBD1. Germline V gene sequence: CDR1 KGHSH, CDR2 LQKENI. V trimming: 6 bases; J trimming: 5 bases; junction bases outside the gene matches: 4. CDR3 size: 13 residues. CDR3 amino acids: CASSQTGDQPQHF. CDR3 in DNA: TGTGCCAGCTCTCAAACAGGGGATCAGCCCCAGCATTTT.

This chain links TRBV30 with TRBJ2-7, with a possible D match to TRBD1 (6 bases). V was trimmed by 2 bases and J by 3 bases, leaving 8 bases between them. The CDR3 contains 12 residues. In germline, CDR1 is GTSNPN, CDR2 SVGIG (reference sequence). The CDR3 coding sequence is TGTGCCTGGAGTAAGGACAGCTACGAGCAGTACTTC. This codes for CAWSKDSYEQYF.